This passage covers 25 T cell receptor beta chains from one sample sequenced in a study of tumor-infiltrating lymphocytes in primary liver carcinoma. Starting material for RNA and DNA co-extraction consisted of about 20-33 mg of unsorted bulk tissue. Synthesis of TCR beta cDNA was carried out from 450 to 650 ng total RNA with a constant-region primer. Nested multiplex PCR, run for three rounds with slightly modified ARM-PCR, yielded TCR beta libraries. Both of the initial two PCR rounds ran for approximately 11 cycles and employed TRBV1-TRBV30 forward primers alongside a C-beta reverse primer. TCRdb itself ran the multiplex PCR reads through MiXCR, one entry per CDR3 protein. This sample has tens of thousands of distinct CDR3 sequences, with approximately 74% found just once. Sequencing used liver tumor tissue from sampling region 4. Subset: tumor region T4, right-lateral pole. These receptors were collected from a man aged 40-55 years with primary liver carcinoma and hepatitis B virus infection.

This clonotype was counted a few times. An end of the junction differs from the germline gene, which may be a read error. This CDR3 reads CTSSHPPGTGAQQQYF. The CDR3 DNA follows: TGTACCAGTAGCCATCCTCCCGGGACAGGGGCACAGCAGCAGTATTTC. This rearrangement joins TRBV5-4 to TRBJ2-7, with TRBD1 matching over 10 bases. Germline V gene lookup returns CDR1 SGHNT and CDR2 YYREEE (reference sequence). The CDR3 extends over 16 amino acids.

Worth noting for this clonotype: A junction end diverges from the germline sequence, so it may reflect a read error. The chain uses TRBV7-9 and TRBJ2-5; 11 nucleotides align to TRBD1. CDR3 length: 16 residues. The germline V gene has CDR1 SEHNR and CDR2 FQNEAQ (reference sequence). This CDR3 is CVSSSRDRGVQETQYF. Here the CDR3 DNA reads TGTGTCAGCAGCTCCCGGGACAGGGGGGTCCAAGAGACCCAGTACTTC.

The chain is built from TRBV11-2 and TRBJ2-7, with 8 bases that match TRBD1. The CDR3 sequence is 15 residues long. CDR1 is SGHAT, CDR2 FQNNGV, per germline. CDR3 in amino acids: CVRSLGRGLTYEQYF. The CDR3 region has the DNA TGTGTCCGCAGCTTAGGCAGGGGGCTTACTTACGAGCAGTACTTC.

As concerns this clonotype: A read error is possible here, since a much larger clone lies one base away. CDR3 DNA: TGCGCCAGCAGCTTGGTCGAGGCCGGGAAGCTGTTTTTT. Translated, it gives CASSLVEAGKLFF. The chain employs TRBV5-1 and TRBJ2-2; possible D gene TRBD2, 5 bases. The CDR3 runs to 13 residues. From germline, CDR1 is SGHRS and CDR2 YFSETQ.

As concerns this clonotype: Germline is not matched at one junction end, which may reflect a read error. The chain combines TRBV5-6 with TRBJ2-1; D assignment may be TRBD1 or TRBD2 (5 bases each). CDR1 is SGHDT and CDR2 is YYEEEE in the germline V gene. The CDR3 length is 18 residues. CDR3 region: CASSLAGTARQFVNEQLF. Written as DNA, the CDR3 is TGTGCCAGTAGCTTGGCCGGGACCGCGCGGCAATTCGTCAATGAGCAGCTCTTC.

V and J are TRBV12-3 or TRBV12-4 and TRBJ2-5; 7 nucleotides align to TRBD2. After removal of 10 bases from V and 5 bases from J, the junction contained 10 bases not matched to a gene. This CDR3 is built from 13 residues. This CDR3 is CANHGEGEETQYF. The CDR3 coding sequence is TGTGCCAATCACGGGGAGGGAGAGGAGACCCAGTACTTC.

This clonotype was counted between two and nine times. The CDR3 end shows no conserved phenylalanine or tryptophan, and so a read error is likely. V gene TRBV4-2 combines with J gene TRBJ1-5, with D unclear. The CDR3 sequence is 16 residues long. Germline values: CDR1 LGHNA, CDR2 YNFKEQ. The DNA for the CDR3 is TGTGCCAACAGCCAAGATGGGCTACAGCCGAATCAGCCCCAGCATCTT. Translating gives CANSQDGLQPNQPQHL.

Points on this clonotype: A much larger clone lies a single base off, so this may be a read error. This chain connects TRBV20-1 to TRBJ2-7; 13 nucleotides line up with TRBD2. Germline loops: CDR1 DFQATT, CDR2 SNEGSKA (reference sequence). The CDR3 totals 12 residues. CDR3 amino acids: CNAGLAGDEQYF. The CDR3 bases are TGCAATGCCGGACTAGCGGGAGACGAGCAGTACTTC.

Comments on this clonotype: This may come from a read error, since a much larger clone is one base off. The chain combines TRBV5-1 with TRBJ2-3; a possible D gene is TRBD1 (5 bases). The CDR3 has 15 residues. Deletions cut 7 bases from V and 0 bases from J, with 15 bases between. Per germline, CDR1 SGHRS and CDR2 YFSETQ. CDR3 amino acids: CASGWRNRSTDTQYF. The DNA of the CDR3 is TGCGCCAGCGGCTGGAGAAACAGGAGCACAGATACGCAGTATTTT.

The chain links TRBV28 to TRBJ1-4, with TRBD1 matching 10 bases. Trimming cost V 5 bases and J 3 bases; bases outside gene matches: 9. CDR1 is MDHEN, CDR2 SYDVKM, per germline. The CDR3 is made up of 17 amino acids. The CDR3 nucleotides are TGTGCCAGCAGTCCCTCCAGACAGGGGGCGGCTAATGAAAAACTGTTTTTT. This gives the protein CASSPSRQGAANEKLFF.

Points on this clonotype: A much bigger clone sits one base away, suggesting this may be a read error. The V call is TRBV25-1, the J call TRBJ1-1; D gene unclear. Deletions cut 10 bases from V and 3 bases from J, with 9 bases between. There are 11 residues in the CDR3. The V gene's germline CDR1 is MGHDK and CDR2 SYGVNS. In DNA form, the CDR3 reads TGTGCCACGCGGGAGGACACTGAAGCTTTCTTT. Translating gives CATREDTEAFF.

A note on this clonotype: The junction differs from germline at one of its ends, possibly a read error. The chain is built from TRBV28 and TRBJ1-5, with a weak D call TRBD1 (6 bases). This CDR3 is built from 15 residues. CDR1 is MDHEN, CDR2 SYDVKM, per germline. The CDR3 DNA sequence: TGTGGCAGCAGTTTACGGTACTGGGGGCTTCAGCCCCAGCATTTT. This sequence encodes CGSSLRYWGLQPQHF.

This clonotype was recorded once. The chain recombines TRBV4-1 with TRBJ2-1; TRBD1 might be the D (8 bases). Germline V gene sequence: CDR1 MGHRA, CDR2 YSYEKL. V was pared by 3 bases and J by 2 bases, with 29 bases between. This CDR3 is built from 21 residues. The CDR3, as DNA: TGCGCCAGCAGCCATCTCGTAGCGGGTCAGGGGGCGATTAGCCCCTACAATGAGCAGTTCTTC. This sequence encodes CASSHLVAGQGAISPYNEQFF.

The genes are TRBV6-5 and TRBJ2-1, with D perhaps being TRBD1 or TRBD2 (5 bases each). The V end lost 0 bases, the J end lost 2 bases, and 14 bases lay between the germline ends. Germline V lookup: CDR1 MNHEY, CDR2 SVGAGI. CDR3 size: 17 residues. The chain's CDR3 is CASSYSSTGTPYNEQFF. The CDR3 DNA is TGTGCCAGCAGTTACTCATCTACCGGGACCCCCTACAATGAGCAGTTCTTC.

Concerning this clonotype itself: This may arise from a read error, as a much more abundant clone is one base away. The chain combines TRBV5-6 with TRBJ2-4, with TRBD2 identical over 9 bases. CDR3 length equals 15 residues. Germline values: CDR1 SGHDT, CDR2 YYEEEE. In nucleotides, the CDR3 is TGTGTCAGCAGCTTGGAAGCGGGGGGCACAAACATTCAGTACTTC. Translating it yields CVSSLEAGGTNIQYF.

This clonotype was seen repeatedly, ten times or more. The J gene is TRBJ1-5, the V gene TRBV6-2 or TRBV6-3; D uncertain. V lost 8 bases to trimming and J lost 3 bases, with 14 bases between them. This CDR3 is 14 amino acids long. Germline V gene sequence: CDR1 MNHEY, CDR2 SVGEGT. The CDR3 reads CASREVRPNQPQHF. The CDR3 DNA reads as TGTGCCAGCCGAGAAGTTAGGCCCAATCAGCCCCAGCATTTT.

This clonotype was detected ten times or more. V gene TRBV2 combines with J gene TRBJ1-2; D uncertain. This CDR3 is 13 amino acids long. V lost 3 bases to trimming and J lost 1 base, with 6 bases between them. The germline V gene has CDR1 SNHLY and CDR2 FYNNEI. The CDR3 reads CASSDGDNYGYTF. Written as DNA, the CDR3 is TGTGCCAGCAGTGATGGGGATAACTATGGCTACACCTTC.

The V and J genes are TRBV10-3 and TRBJ2-2; D is unresolved. The CDR3 has 13 residues. Trimming left V 10 bases short and J 4 bases short, with 13 bases between. From germline, CDR1 is ENHRY and CDR2 SYGVKD. The CDR3 region has the DNA TGTGCCACCAGAGGACCCTCCACCGGGGAGCTGTTTTTT. Amino acid sequence: CATRGPSTGELFF.

The chain joins TRBV6-6 to TRBJ2-3; 7 nucleotides agree with TRBD2. CDR1 and CDR2 from the germline V gene are MNHNY and SVGAGI (reference sequence). The CDR3 spans 13 residues. The V gene end was trimmed by 4 bases and the J gene end by 11 bases; junction bases not matched to a gene: 9. DNA for the CDR3: TGTGCCAGCAGTTCCCCTAGCGGCAATATGCAGTATTTT. Protein sequence: CASSSPSGNMQYF.

As regards this clonotype: One junction end disagrees with the germline gene, perhaps due to a read error. This rearrangement joins TRBV28 to TRBJ2-2; 8 positions agree with TRBD1. Germline CDR1 and CDR2: MDHEN and SYDVKM. The CDR3 totals 17 residues. CDR3 DNA sequence: TGTGCCAGCAGTTTGCCTTTGGGGGACAGGAGAGCCGGGGAGCTGTTGTTT. Its translation: CASSLPLGDRRAGELLF. The full variable domain, in which reference TRBV28 and TRBJ2-2 provide the parts outside the CDR3, is DVKVTQSSRYLVKRTGEKVFLECVQDMDHENMFWYRQDPGLGLRLIYFSYDVKMKEKGDIPEGYSVSREKKERFSLILESASTNQTSMYLCASSLPLGDRRAGELLFGEGSRLTVL.

This clonotype was detected many times. The CDR3 nucleotides read TGTGCCAGCACCCAGGGGGGAGGCGGCTACACCTTC. As protein: CASTQGGGGYTF. The chain joins TRBV12-3 or TRBV12-4 to TRBJ1-2; 7 bases are shared with TRBD1. The ends lost 7 bases at V and 8 bases at J; junction bases unmatched: 7. This CDR3 region has 12 residues.

As concerns this clonotype: Since a much larger clone is just one base distant, this may be a read error. The chain employs TRBV5-1 and TRBJ2-7, with unresolved D. Trimming pared 0 bases from V and 4 bases from J, leaving 17 bases between. This CDR3 has 16 amino acids. Germline lookup yields CDR1 SGHRS and CDR2 YFSETQ. The CDR3 region is CASSLAGLGIKYEQYF. DNA for the CDR3: TGCGCCAGCAGCTTGGCCGGTCTGGGGATTAAGTACGAGCAGTACTTC.

On this clonotype: This may be a read error, as it is one base from a much larger clone. V usage is TRBV5-4 and J usage is TRBJ2-5; perhaps TRBD1 as D (6 bases). The germline CDR1 and CDR2 sequences are SGHNT and YYREEE (reference sequence). The CDR3 has 15 amino acids. In nucleotides, the CDR3 is TGTGCCAGCAGCTTGTCACAGGGTATTGGAGAGACCCAGCACTTC. Translation: CASSLSQGIGETQHF. The full variable domain, in which reference TRBV5-4 and TRBJ2-5 provide the parts outside the CDR3, is ETGVTQSPTHLIKTRGQQVTLRCSSQSGHNTVSWYQQALGQGPQFIFQYYREEENGRGNFPPRFSGLQFPNYSSELNVNALELDDSALYLCASSLSQGIGETQHFGPGTRLLVL.

The rearrangement joins TRBV28 to TRBJ2-7; TRBD2 aligns across 8 bases. V lost 2 bases and J lost 8; bases outside the gene matches: 11. Germline assignment: CDR1 MDHEN and CDR2 SYDVKM. The CDR3 loop spans 15 amino acids. The CDR3 DNA follows: TGTGCCAGCAGTTTAACGAAGAGCGGGAGTTTCAAGCAGTACTTC. This translates into CASSLTKSGSFKQYF.

To note about this clonotype: Just one base apart from a much larger clone, this may be a read error. The CDR3 spells CAWDETSGVYNGQFF. The DNA for the CDR3 is TGTGCCTGGGACGAGACTAGCGGGGTCTACAATGGGCAGTTCTTC. The rearrangement joins TRBV30 to TRBJ2-1, with 11 bases matching TRBD2. Germline V lookup: CDR1 GTSNPN, CDR2 SVGIG (reference sequence). The CDR3 covers 15 residues.